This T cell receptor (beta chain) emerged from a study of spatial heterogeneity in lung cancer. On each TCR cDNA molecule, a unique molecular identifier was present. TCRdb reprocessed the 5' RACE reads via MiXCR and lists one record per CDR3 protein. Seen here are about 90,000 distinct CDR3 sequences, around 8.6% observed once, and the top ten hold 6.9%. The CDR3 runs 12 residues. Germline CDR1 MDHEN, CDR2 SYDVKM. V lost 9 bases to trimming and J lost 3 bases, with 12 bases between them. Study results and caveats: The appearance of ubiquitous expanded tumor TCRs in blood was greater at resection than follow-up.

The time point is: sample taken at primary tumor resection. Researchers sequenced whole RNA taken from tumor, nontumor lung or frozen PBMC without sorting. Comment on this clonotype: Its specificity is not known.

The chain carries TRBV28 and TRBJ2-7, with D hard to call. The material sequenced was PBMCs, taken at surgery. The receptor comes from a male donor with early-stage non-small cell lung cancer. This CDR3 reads CASSERHYEQYF. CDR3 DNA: TGTGCCAGTTCGGAACGGCACTACGAGCAGTACTTC.